Presented here are 10 T cell receptor beta chains from one specimen sequenced in a study of OX40 agonist ivuxolimab in advanced cancers. The data were produced by immunoSEQ multiplex PCR, yet TCRdb's version contains in-frame clones alone and is incomplete. This repertoire shows about 79,000 clones, 88% found once; its top ten account for around 4.1%. This sample comprised CD4+ or CD8+ T cells sorted from blood, obtained in a trial of the OX40 agonist ivuxolimab. The receptors originated from an adult with an advanced solid tumor such as melanoma, head and neck, liver or kidney cancer.

This chain joins TRBV19 and TRBJ2-5; 10 bases are a match to TRBD1. The length of the CDR3 is 15 residues. CDR1 LNHDA and CDR2 SQIVND come from the germline V gene (reference sequence). J lost 4 bases, V lost 1 base, and 3 bases had no gene match. The CDR3 region is CASSIGQGAGETQYF. DNA for the CDR3: TGTGCCAGTAGTATAGGACAGGGGGCCGGAGAGACCCAGTACTTC.

The genes are TRBV5-4 and TRBJ1-2; maybe TRBD1 (5 bases). The CDR3 totals 14 residues. CDR1 SGHNT and CDR2 YYREEE come from the germline V gene (reference sequence). V shed 1 base and J shed 4 bases, with 11 bases lying between them. The CDR3 region is CASSLTQEPYGYTF. The DNA of the CDR3 is TGTGCCAGCAGCTTGACACAGGAACCCTATGGCTACACCTTC.

The V call is TRBV5-1, the J call TRBJ2-1, with 14 nucleotides matching TRBD2. This CDR3 comprises 15 residues. Germline V CDR1 and CDR2: SGHRS, YFSETQ. V shed 4 bases, J shed 9 bases, and the junction held 6 bases outside the gene matches. This CDR3 is CASSHGTSGRSEQFF. CDR3 bases: TGCGCCAGCAGCCATGGGACTAGCGGGAGAAGTGAGCAGTTCTTC.

V gene TRBV27 combines with J gene TRBJ1-5; D remains ambiguous. The ends were cut back, 4 bases at V and 3 bases at J, with 7 bases in the middle. From germline, CDR1 is MNHEY and CDR2 SMNVEV (reference sequence). This CDR3 comprises 13 residues. For the CDR3, the DNA is TGTGCCAGCAGTTCCAGATTCAATCAGCCCCAGCATTTT. It encodes CASSSRFNQPQHF.

The chain is built from TRBV23-1 and TRBJ1-1; D is unresolved. TRBV23-1 is noted as an ORF with a role that remains uncertain. The CDR3 is 17 amino acids. The V end lost 5 bases, the J end lost 1 base, and 20 bases lay between the germline ends. The CDR3 sequence: CASSNPTPRCSNTEAFF. Here the CDR3 DNA reads TGCGCCAGCAGTAACCCCACCCCTAGGTGTTCGAACACTGAAGCTTTCTTT.

The chain joins TRBV5-1 to TRBJ2-7; D perhaps matches TRBD1 (6 bases). The CDR3 runs 14 residues. The germline V and J ends were trimmed by 4 bases and 1 base, with 12 bases remaining between them. Germline V gives CDR1 SGHRS, CDR2 YFSETQ. The CDR3 loop is CASSPWTDSYEQYF. CDR3 DNA: TGCGCCAGCAGCCCCTGGACAGATTCCTACGAGCAGTACTTC.

CDR3 bases: TGTGCCAGCAGTGACTCTATGAACTACGAGCAGTACTTC. It translates to CASSDSMNYEQYF. V gene TRBV6-1 combines with J gene TRBJ2-7; no definite D call. CDR3 length: 13 amino acids. V dropped 3 bases and J dropped 3 bases, with 9 bases sitting between them. Per the germline V gene, CDR1 is MNHNS and CDR2 is SASEGT.

The chain recombines TRBV27 with TRBJ1-2, with TRBD1 identical over 7 bases. CDR3 length: 15 residues. Looked up from germline, CDR1 is MNHEY and CDR2 is SMNVEV (reference sequence). V gave up 5 bases and J gave up 5 bases; unmatched junction bases: 11. This chain's CDR3 is CASSQARTGFYGYTF. In nucleotides, the CDR3 is TGTGCCAGCAGTCAGGCCCGGACAGGTTTTTATGGCTACACCTTC.

V and J are TRBV28 and TRBJ1-4, with 12 bases that match TRBD1. Germline V gene data show CDR1 as MDHEN and CDR2 as SYDVKM. The CDR3 runs 14 residues. V trimming: 8 bases; J trimming: 7 bases; junction bases outside the gene matches: 5. CDR3 protein: CASGGTGGLEKLFF. CDR3 bases: TGTGCCAGCGGGGGGACAGGGGGCCTTGAAAAACTGTTTTTT.

This chain uses TRBV28 with TRBJ2-3, with D perhaps matching TRBD2 (5 bases). Germline CDR1 MDHEN, CDR2 SYDVKM. V lost 5 bases and J lost 0, with 9 bases in between. CDR3 length: 14 amino acids. CDR3 amino acids: CASSLWTSTDTQYF. The DNA for the CDR3 is TGTGCCAGCAGTCTCTGGACTAGCACAGATACGCAGTATTTT.